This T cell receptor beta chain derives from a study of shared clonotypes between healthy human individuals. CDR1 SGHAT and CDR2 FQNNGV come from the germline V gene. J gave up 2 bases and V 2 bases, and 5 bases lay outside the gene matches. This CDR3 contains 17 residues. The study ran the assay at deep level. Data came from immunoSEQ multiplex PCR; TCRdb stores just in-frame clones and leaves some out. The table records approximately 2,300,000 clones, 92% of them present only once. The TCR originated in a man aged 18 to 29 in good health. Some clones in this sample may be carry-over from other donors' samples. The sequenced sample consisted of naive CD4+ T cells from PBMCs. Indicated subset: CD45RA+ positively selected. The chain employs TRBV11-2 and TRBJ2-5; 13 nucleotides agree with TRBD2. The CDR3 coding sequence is TGTGCCAGCAGCTTATTGGGACTAGCGGGATTGCAAGAGACCCAGTACTTC. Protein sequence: CASSLLGLAGLQETQYF.